A selection of T cell receptor beta chains follows, all from one sample in a study of cytomegalovirus exposure and HLA in healthy donors. Libraries were prepared by immunoSEQ multiplex PCR; TCRdb keeps only in-frame clonotypes and omits some of them. The table lists about 230,000 clones, 80% to 90% of them singletons. Sequenced: PBMCs. The receptors were gathered from a woman in her late teens or twenties in good health and CMV-seronegative. The CDR3 runs from the conserved cysteine through the conserved F or W. A D gene is named only where the DNA matches it firmly. Size is omitted from some rows. Given values are once, few, many or a class for expanded clones.

CDR3,DNA,V,size,J,D
CASTRDGIASVPYEQYF,TGTGCCAGTACCCGGGACGGTATCGCTAGCGTCCCCTACGAGCAGTACTTC,TRBV19,-,TRBJ2-7,-
CASSYVESNTGELFF,TGTGCCAGCAGTTATGTAGAATCGAACACCGGGGAGCTGTTTTTT,TRBV6-6,-,TRBJ2-2,-
CASSFGQTDGYTF,TGTGCCAGCAGTTTCGGACAGACTGATGGCTACACCTTC,TRBV6-6,-,TRBJ1-2,-
CASSFLAGVLSNEQFF,TGTGCCAGCAGTTTCCTAGCGGGAGTTCTGTCCAATGAGCAGTTCTTC,TRBV27,-,TRBJ2-1,TRBD2
CASSLTSGKTTIGEQFF,TGTGCCAGCAGCTTAACTAGCGGGAAAACTACAATTGGTGAGCAGTTCTTC,TRBV11-2,once,TRBJ2-1,TRBD2
CAISGKQAPVDGYTF,TGTGCCATCAGTGGGAAACAGGCCCCCGTAGATGGCTACACCTTC,TRBV10-3,-,TRBJ1-2,-
CASSQFGTGVHEQYF,TGCGCCAGCAGCCAGTTCGGGACAGGGGTCCACGAGCAGTACTTC,TRBV4-1,-,TRBJ2-7,TRBD1
CASSSSSVTEAFF,TGCGCCAGCAGCTCCTCCTCGGTCACTGAAGCTTTCTTT,TRBV5-1,-,TRBJ1-1,-
CASTTIRDRGLGSEQYF,TGTGCCAGCACCACAATACGGGACAGGGGCCTGGGGAGCGAGCAGTACTTC,TRBV5-6,-,TRBJ2-7,TRBD1
CASSLGGGGASYEQYF,TGTGCCAGCAGCTTAGGTGGAGGGGGGGCATCCTACGAGCAGTACTTC,TRBV7-2,-,TRBJ2-7,-
CASSEEGTVYNEQFF,TGTGCCAGCAGTGAGGAGGGGACAGTATACAATGAGCAGTTCTTC,TRBV6-4,-,TRBJ2-1,-
CASSELGLRMSEQFF,TGTGCCAGCAGCGAACTCGGACTCAGGATGAGTGAGCAGTTCTTC,TRBV7-8,-,TRBJ2-1,-
CASREGRVRNTGELFF,TGTGCCAGCAGGGAGGGGAGGGTAAGGAACACCGGGGAGCTGTTTTTT,TRBV2,few,TRBJ2-2,TRBD2
CASSQNLGFYEQYF,TGTGCCAGCAGCCAAAACCTAGGTTTCTACGAGCAGTACTTC,TRBV11-2,once,TRBJ2-7,-
CASSLGLRGQPQHF,TGTGCCAGCAGTTTAGGACTTAGAGGACAGCCCCAGCATTTT,TRBV28,-,TRBJ1-5,-
CASSLELNSPLHF,TGTGCCAGCAGCTTAGAACTTAATTCACCCCTCCACTTT,TRBV7-9,once,TRBJ1-6,-
CASSGHSSYEQYF,TGTGCCAGTAGCGGACACAGCTCCTACGAGCAGTACTTC,TRBV19,-,TRBJ2-7,-
CASSQDRQLVGNSPLHF,TGCGCCAGCAGCCAAGACCGACAGTTGGTGGGTAATTCACCCCTCCACTTT,TRBV4-3,once,TRBJ1-6,-
CASSPRVSLQGARLGELFF,TGCGCCAGCAGCCCCAGGGTTTCTTTACAGGGGGCTCGGCTGGGGGAGCTGTTTTTT,TRBV4-1,-,TRBJ2-2,TRBD1
CASSNIRGRTTGELFF,TGTGCCAGCAGCAACATTAGGGGGCGGACCACCGGGGAGCTGTTTTTT,TRBV7-9,-,TRBJ2-2,TRBD1
CASSDQGLYQETQYF,TGTGCCAGCAGTGATCAGGGGCTGTACCAAGAGACCCAGTACTTC,TRBV28,-,TRBJ2-5,-
CASSMQALPRPSGNTIYF,TGTGCCAGTAGTATGCAGGCCCTTCCCCGCCCTTCTGGAAACACCATATATTTT,TRBV19,-,TRBJ1-3,-
CASSLVQGNYEQYF,TGTGCCAGCAGCTTAGTACAGGGAAACTACGAGCAGTACTTC,TRBV11-2,few,TRBJ2-7,-
CASSSDRTGSSYEQYF,TGTGCCAGCAGTTCTGACCGGACAGGGAGCTCCTACGAGCAGTACTTC,TRBV6-5,once,TRBJ2-7,TRBD1
CASSSYTNQPQHF,TGTGCCAGCAGCTCTTACACGAATCAGCCCCAGCATTTT,TRBV5-8,-,TRBJ1-5,-
CASGPHTGGRDEQFF,TGTGCCAGCGGACCCCATACAGGGGGCAGGGATGAGCAGTTCTTC,TRBV6-5,-,TRBJ2-1,TRBD1
CASSLASDTQYF,TGTGCCAGCAGCTTGGCATCAGATACGCAGTATTTT,TRBV5-4,-,TRBJ2-3,-
CASSFLGQPPYEQYF,TGTGCCAGCAGCTTCCTGGGACAGCCTCCCTACGAGCAGTACTTC,TRBV27,-,TRBJ2-7,TRBD1
CASSVVSNYGYTF,TGCGCCAGCAGCGTGGTCTCTAACTATGGCTACACCTTC,TRBV5-1,-,TRBJ1-2,-
CASSPFSSDTQYF,TGTGCCAGCTCACCATTCAGTTCCGATACGCAGTATTTT,TRBV18,-,TRBJ2-3,-
CASSEQILYGYTF,TGTGCCAGCAGTGAACAGATTCTCTATGGCTACACCTTC,TRBV2,once,TRBJ1-2,-
CASSLSRQGKQFF,TGTGCCAGCAGTTTATCAAGGCAGGGGAAGCAGTTCTTC,TRBV27,-,TRBJ2-1,-
CAWSLGQGIRNEQFF,TGTGCCTGGAGCCTCGGACAGGGTATCCGGAATGAGCAGTTCTTC,TRBV30,-,TRBJ2-1,TRBD1
CSTEFGNTIYF,TGCAGCACCGAGTTTGGAAACACCATATATTTT,TRBV29-1,-,TRBJ1-3,-
CASSPGGRSEGDTQYF,TGTGCCAGCAGCCCCGGGGGGCGGAGTGAGGGAGATACGCAGTATTTT,TRBV5-4,-,TRBJ2-3,-
CASSQYDSGLDYNEQFF,TGTGCCAGCAGCCAATATGACTCGGGACTAGACTACAATGAGCAGTTCTTC,TRBV4-2,-,TRBJ2-1,TRBD2
CASSPDSHSNQPQHF,TGCGCCAGCAGCCCGGACAGTCATAGCAATCAGCCCCAGCATTTT,TRBV5-1,-,TRBJ1-5,-
CASSQGQGREAFF,TGTGCCAGCTCACAAGGACAGGGTCGAGAAGCTTTCTTT,TRBV18,few,TRBJ1-1,TRBD1
CAWALSGSLHEQYF,TGTGCCTGGGCCCTTAGCGGGAGCCTCCACGAGCAGTACTTC,TRBV30,-,TRBJ2-7,TRBD2
CASSLHRMNTEAFF,TGTGCCAGCAGTCTTCACAGAATGAACACTGAAGCTTTCTTT,TRBV2,-,TRBJ1-1,-